This entry lists 5 T cell receptor beta chains sequenced from one sample in a study of blood T cell repertoires in COVID-19. Using immunoSEQ multiplex PCR, the repertoire was profiled, and TCRdb retains in-frame clones only, with some absent. The table records about 370,000 clones, about 90% of them present only once. The sample comprised PBMCs or T cells enriched from blood (not recorded which). The source of these receptors is a woman between 25 and 40 years old who had recovered from COVID-19.

The chain uses TRBV5-6 and TRBJ2-7; TRBD1 agrees at 9 bases. The germline V gene encodes CDR1 SGHDT and CDR2 YYEEEE. This CDR3 is built from 14 residues. The J segment lost 6 bases and the V segment lost 2 bases, leaving 6 bases of the junction unmatched. The CDR3 nucleotides are TGTGCCAGCAGCTTCCGGGACAGGGCGGGCGAGCAGTACTTC. Protein product: CASSFRDRAGEQYF.

This clone was seen only once. V and J are TRBV9 and TRBJ2-3, with D hard to call. The ends were cut back, 1 base at V and 5 bases at J, with 14 bases in the middle. The CDR3 is 15 residues long. CDR1 and CDR2 (germline): SGDLS, YYNGEE. In DNA, the CDR3 is TGTGCCAGCAGCGTAATGCAGGCTCGAATAGATACGCAGTATTTT. This sequence encodes CASSVMQARIDTQYF. The whole variable domain, remainder taken from reference TRBV9 and TRBJ2-3, is DSGVTQTPKHLITATGQRVTLRCSPRSGDLSVYWYQQSLDQGLQFLIQYYNGEERAKGNILERFSAQQFPDLHSELNLSSLELGDSALYFCASSVMQARIDTQYFGPGTRLTVL.

The rearrangement joins TRBV5-4 to TRBJ1-3; TRBD1 might be the D (6 bases). V was shortened by 0 bases and J by 1 base, with 14 bases between the two germline ends. Germline loops: CDR1 SGHNT, CDR2 YYREEE (reference sequence). This CDR3 has 17 residues. The CDR3 reads CASSLEQGWVSGNTIYF. CDR3 nucleotide sequence: TGTGCCAGCAGCTTGGAACAGGGTTGGGTATCTGGAAACACCATATATTTT. Full variable domain (rest looked up from reference TRBV5-4 and TRBJ1-3): ETGVTQSPTHLIKTRGQQVTLRCSSQSGHNTVSWYQQALGQGPQFIFQYYREEENGRGNFPPRFSGLQFPNYSSELNVNALELDDSALYLCASSLEQGWVSGNTIYFGEGSWLTVV.

V usage is TRBV18 and J usage is TRBJ1-4; 8 nucleotides agree with TRBD1. The ends lost 1 base at V and 8 bases at J; junction bases unmatched: 6. Germline CDR1 is KGHSH and CDR2 is LQKENI. This CDR3 is built from 15 residues. The CDR3 nucleotides read TGTGCCAGCTCACCACTAGGACAGGGATGGGAAAAACTGTTTTTT. Protein product: CASSPLGQGWEKLFF.

The V gene is TRBV27, the J gene TRBJ1-2; 8 nucleotides match TRBD1. Germline CDR1 MNHEY, CDR2 SMNVEV (reference sequence). J gave up 3 bases and V 5 bases, and 8 bases lay outside the gene matches. The CDR3 runs to 15 residues. The CDR3 DNA follows: TGTGCCAGCAGTGCAGGGGGCGTCTCCGACTATGGCTACACCTTC. Protein: CASSAGGVSDYGYTF.